The next 9 T cell receptor beta chains were all read from a single sample in a study of CD8 T cells in acute hepatitis C reinfection. Produced via immunoSEQ multiplex PCR; TCRdb's table is partial and in-frame only. The sample gives over 30,000 clones, approximately 83% of which show up once; 9.5% to 13% is in the top ten. Documented time point: naive CD8 control sorted from an acute-time-point sample. Source material: naive CD8+ T cells from PBMCs. Receptor source: a woman under 30 who spontaneously cleared hepatitis C infection.

The chain has TRBV12-5 and TRBJ2-5; D unresolved. V lost 0 bases to trimming and J lost 2 bases, with 10 bases between them. Germline V CDR1 and CDR2: LGHNT, FRNRAP. The CDR3 is 15 residues long. The CDR3 region has the DNA TGTGCTAGTGGTTTGGTATATCTCGGGCAAGAGACCCAGTACTTC. This gives the protein CASGLVYLGQETQYF.

V and J are TRBV7-9 and TRBJ1-2, with unresolved D. The CDR3 has 12 amino acids. The V end was cut by 1 base, the J end by 7 bases, with 7 bases between. Germline V gene sequence: CDR1 SEHNR, CDR2 FQNEAQ (reference sequence). CDR3 bases: TGTGCCAGCAGCTTAGGAAGGGTTGGCTACACCTTC. Its translation: CASSLGRVGYTF.

V gene TRBV7-2 combines with J gene TRBJ2-3, with 8 bases aligning to TRBD2. The CDR3 has 17 residues. The V gene end was trimmed by 2 bases and the J gene end by 6 bases; junction bases not matched to a gene: 13. Germline assignment: CDR1 SGHTA and CDR2 FQGNSA. CDR3 DNA sequence: TGTGCCAGCAGCTTAAGGAGGATAGCGGGACTTTCTGATACGCAGTATTTT. Residues: CASSLRRIAGLSDTQYF. The full variable domain, its missing parts supplied by reference TRBV7-2 and TRBJ2-3, is GAGVSQSPSNKVTEKGKDVELRCDPISGHTALYWYRQSLGQGLEFLIYFQGNSAPDKSGLPSDRFSAERTGGSVSTLTIQRTQQEDSAVYLCASSLRRIAGLSDTQYFGPGTRLTVL.

This rearrangement joins TRBV30 to TRBJ2-3; 9 bases agree with TRBD2. Germline lookup yields CDR1 GTSNPN and CDR2 SVGIG (reference sequence). After removal of 5 bases from V and 6 bases from J, the junction contained 15 bases not matched to a gene. This CDR3 is built from 16 residues. In DNA, the CDR3 is TGTGCCTGGTCCCTACCCCCAGCGGGAGGATCGGATACGCAGTATTTT. It codes for CAWSLPPAGGSDTQYF.

This chain connects TRBV9 to TRBJ2-1; D uncertain. Germline values: CDR1 SGDLS, CDR2 YYNGEE. This CDR3 region has 15 residues. Trimming pared 0 bases from V and 4 bases from J, leaving 11 bases between. CDR3 loop: CASSVGPYTYNEQFF. In DNA form, the CDR3 reads TGTGCCAGCAGCGTAGGGCCCTACACATACAATGAGCAGTTCTTC.

V usage is TRBV11-2 and J usage is TRBJ2-6; no clear D gene. Germline values: CDR1 SGHAT, CDR2 FQNNGV. The V end lost 5 bases, the J end lost 11 bases, and 22 bases lay between the germline ends. There are 16 residues in the CDR3. In DNA, the CDR3 is TGTGCCAGCAGCCGGAGTTTAGTTTCCGACCGCTACGTCCTGACTTTC. It codes for CASSRSLVSDRYVLTF.

This chain joins TRBV7-9 and TRBJ2-7, with D hard to call. The ends were cut back, 2 bases at V and 3 bases at J, with 5 bases in the middle. CDR1 SEHNR and CDR2 FQNEAQ come from the germline V gene (reference sequence). This CDR3 region has 12 residues. DNA for the CDR3: TGTGCCAGCAGCTTACAGTACTACGAGCAGTACTTC. As protein: CASSLQYYEQYF.

The genes are TRBV2 and TRBJ2-7; D possibly corresponds to TRBD2 (6 bases). The CDR3 totals 12 residues. The V gene lost 3 bases and the J gene lost 3 bases, with 6 bases spanning the gap. Germline lookup yields CDR1 SNHLY and CDR2 FYNNEI. The CDR3 reads CASSEEGYEQYF. As DNA, the CDR3 is TGTGCCAGCAGTGAGGAGGGCTACGAGCAGTACTTC.

This chain links TRBV7-6 with TRBJ1-1, with TRBD1 identical over 7 bases. Looked up from germline, CDR1 is SGHVS and CDR2 is FNYEAQ. After removal of 2 bases from V and 0 bases from J, the junction contained 3 bases not matched to a gene. The CDR3 spans 15 residues. The CDR3 region has the DNA TGTGCCAGCAGCTTACAGGGGGGGGTGAACACTGAAGCTTTCTTT. Translation gives CASSLQGGVNTEAFF.